The TCR beta chain described here comes from a study of T cell changes during pregnancy in multiple sclerosis. Profiled with immunoSEQ multiplex PCR; TCRdb holds only in-frame clones, not every one. The sample consists of tens of thousands of clones, about 92% of them appearing once. The specimen was CD4+ T cells from peripheral blood mononuclear cells, collected in the third trimester of pregnancy. This receptor was identified in a female donor with multiple sclerosis, enrolled in a pregnancy study.

Written as DNA, the CDR3 is TGTGCCAGCAGCTCCTTAAGGGGGCGACCTGAAGCTTTCTTT. Translation gives CASSSLRGRPEAFF. V usage is TRBV5-5 and J usage is TRBJ1-1, with 7 bases matching TRBD1. Trimming at V came to 3 bases and at J to 6 bases, leaving 8 bases not matched to a gene. The CDR3 has 14 residues. Germline V lookup: CDR1 SGHKS, CDR2 YYEKEE (reference sequence).